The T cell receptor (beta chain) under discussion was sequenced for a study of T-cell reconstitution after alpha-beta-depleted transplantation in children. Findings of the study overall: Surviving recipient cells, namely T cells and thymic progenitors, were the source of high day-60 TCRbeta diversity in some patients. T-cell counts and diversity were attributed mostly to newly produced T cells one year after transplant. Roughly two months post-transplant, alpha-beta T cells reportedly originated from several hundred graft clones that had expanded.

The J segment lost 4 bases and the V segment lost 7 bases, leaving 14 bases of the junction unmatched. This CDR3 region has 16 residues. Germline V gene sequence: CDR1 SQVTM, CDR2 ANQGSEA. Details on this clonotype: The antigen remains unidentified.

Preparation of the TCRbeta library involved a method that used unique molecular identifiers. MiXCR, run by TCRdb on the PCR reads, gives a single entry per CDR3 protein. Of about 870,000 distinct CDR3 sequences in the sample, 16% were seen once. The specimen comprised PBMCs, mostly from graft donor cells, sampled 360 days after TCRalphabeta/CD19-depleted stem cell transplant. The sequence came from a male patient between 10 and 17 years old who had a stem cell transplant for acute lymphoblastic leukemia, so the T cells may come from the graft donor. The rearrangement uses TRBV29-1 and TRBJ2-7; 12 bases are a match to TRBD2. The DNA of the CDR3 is TGCAGCGATCCACCCCCGGTTACTAGCGGGAGGTACGAGCAGTACTTC. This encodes CSDPPPVTSGRYEQYF.